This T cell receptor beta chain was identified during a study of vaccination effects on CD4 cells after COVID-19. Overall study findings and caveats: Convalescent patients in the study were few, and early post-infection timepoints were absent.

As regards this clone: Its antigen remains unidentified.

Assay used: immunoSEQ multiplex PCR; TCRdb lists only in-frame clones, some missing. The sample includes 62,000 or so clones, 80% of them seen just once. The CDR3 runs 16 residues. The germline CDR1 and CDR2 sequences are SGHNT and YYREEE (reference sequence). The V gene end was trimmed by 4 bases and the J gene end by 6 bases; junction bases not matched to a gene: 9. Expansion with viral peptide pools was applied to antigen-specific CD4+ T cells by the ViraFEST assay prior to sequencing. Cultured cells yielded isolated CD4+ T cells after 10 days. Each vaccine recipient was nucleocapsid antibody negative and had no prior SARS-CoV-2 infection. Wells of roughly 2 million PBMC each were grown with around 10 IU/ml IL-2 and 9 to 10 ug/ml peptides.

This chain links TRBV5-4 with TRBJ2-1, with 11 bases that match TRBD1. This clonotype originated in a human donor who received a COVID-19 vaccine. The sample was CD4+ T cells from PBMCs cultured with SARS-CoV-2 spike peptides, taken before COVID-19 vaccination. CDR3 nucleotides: TGTGCCAGCAGCGTGGGACAGGGGGTCGGGTTCAATGAGCAGTTCTTC. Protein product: CASSVGQGVGFNEQFF.